The source of this T cell receptor beta chain is a study of T cell changes during pregnancy in multiple sclerosis. Sequenced by immunoSEQ multiplex PCR; TCRdb stores in-frame clones only, minus some. The sample records about 120,000 clones, roughly 92% being singletons. This clone came up once. V gave up 2 bases and J gave up 1 base; unmatched junction bases: 1. Germline-derived CDR1 and CDR2 are SGHNT and YYREEE (reference sequence). The CDR3 has 14 residues. The gene calls are TRBV5-4 and TRBJ1-1; 8 bases are shared with TRBD1. The specimen was peripheral blood, collected before pregnancy. The TCR sequence derives from a female donor with multiple sclerosis, enrolled in a pregnancy study. The CDR3 region has the DNA TGTGCCAGCAGCTTCAGGGGGCCGAACACTGAAGCTTTCTTT. This encodes CASSFRGPNTEAFF.